This TCR beta chain was obtained from a study of OX40 agonist ivuxolimab in advanced cancers. Study-wide background: Dose-escalation patients had hepatocellular carcinoma, melanoma, renal cell or head and neck cancer.

General study findings and limits: Which antigen the expanded peripheral T cells recognized is unknown.

V was pared by 2 bases and J by 7 bases, with 2 bases of the junction left unmatched. The CDR3 is 13 amino acids. Germline V gives CDR1 SGHAT, CDR2 FQNNGV. Only in-frame clones appear in the TCRdb table, and some are missing; sequencing was by immunoSEQ multiplex PCR. The sample yields about 64,000 clones, approximately 80% seen once. On this clone: The antigen remains unidentified.

This TCR derives from an adult with an advanced solid tumor such as melanoma, head and neck, liver or kidney cancer. Material: CD4+ or CD8+ T cells sorted from blood, obtained in a trial of the OX40 agonist ivuxolimab. The chain carries TRBV11-2 and TRBJ2-1; 7 bases fit TRBD2. CDR3: CASSLPGGNEQFF. As DNA, the CDR3 is TGTGCCAGCAGCTTACCCGGGGGGAATGAGCAGTTCTTC.